Presented here are 32 T cell receptor beta chains from one specimen sequenced in a study of somatic mutations in cytotoxic T cells in rheumatoid arthritis (TCRdb year 2017). Library creation used the immunoSEQ multiplex PCR assay. Drawn from immuneACCESS, this table holds only the in-frame rearrangements with V and J called that TCRdb kept. Clones are partly lost; checked studies trace under half to an unresolved V gene and leave the rest unexplained. The sample records approximately 19,000 clones, over 60% of which are singletons. Together, the top ten hold roughly 27% of the sample. Material for sequencing was CD8+ T cells sorted from blood. These receptors came from an adult with rheumatoid arthritis.

The J gene is TRBJ1-5, the V gene TRBV6-1; D is ambiguous. V lost 3 bases to trimming and J lost 6 bases, with 15 bases between them. The germline gives CDR1 MNHNS, CDR2 SASEGT. The CDR3 is 15 amino acids. The CDR3 coding sequence is TGTGCCAGCAGTGACGGGTTCAACGCTGGTCAGCCCCAGCATTTT. Its translation: CASSDGFNAGQPQHF.

This chain connects TRBV6-1 to TRBJ2-7; maybe TRBD2 (5 bases). This CDR3 region has 13 residues. Looked up from germline, CDR1 is MNHNS and CDR2 is SASEGT. V was trimmed by 6 bases and J by 0 bases, leaving 9 bases between them. For the CDR3, the DNA is TGTGCCAGCAGAGAGGGCAACTCCTACGAGCAGTACTTC. This sequence encodes CASREGNSYEQYF.

The V and J genes are TRBV11-2 and TRBJ2-3, with D unresolved. The length of the CDR3 is 15 residues. The germline V and J ends were trimmed by 1 base and 2 bases, with 10 bases remaining between them. Germline assignment: CDR1 SGHAT and CDR2 FQNNGV. The DNA for the CDR3 is TGTGCCAGCAGCTTAGTCGTCCTACCCACAGATACGCAGTATTTT. This encodes CASSLVVLPTDTQYF.

The V and J genes are TRBV4-1 and TRBJ1-5; 9 nucleotides agree with TRBD1. Germline CDR1 and CDR2: MGHRA and YSYEKL. J lost 2 bases, V lost 4 bases, and 3 bases had no gene match. The CDR3 extends over 15 amino acids. In DNA form, the CDR3 reads TGCGCCAGCAGCCGACAGGGGGTTGGCAATCAGCCCCAGCATTTT. Its translation is CASSRQGVGNQPQHF.

The V call is TRBV5-4, the J call TRBJ2-7; no reliable D call. This CDR3 has 13 residues. The V and J ends lost 4 bases and 2 bases respectively, with 10 bases between them. Germline CDR1 reads SGHNT; CDR2 reads YYREEE (reference sequence). The CDR3 DNA follows: TGTGCCAGCAGCCCCGGCAGAACCTACGAGCAGTACTTC. Encoded protein: CASSPGRTYEQYF.

This clone was seen only once. CDR3 nucleotide sequence: TGTGCCAGCTCAATTCGGGACTCTCCAGATACGCAGTATTTT. Translation: CASSIRDSPDTQYF. This sequence joins TRBV18 and TRBJ2-3; a weak D match, TRBD2 (6 bases). CDR3 length equals 14 residues. V was clipped by 5 bases and J by 4 bases, with 13 bases between them. The germline V gene encodes CDR1 KGHSH and CDR2 LQKENI.

The V and J genes are TRBV4-1 and TRBJ2-7; D unresolved. This CDR3 is 12 amino acids long. The germline CDR1 and CDR2 sequences are MGHRA and YSYEKL. V was shortened by 1 base and J by 3 bases, with 4 bases between the two germline ends. The CDR3 sequence: CASSQGSYEQYF. The CDR3 nucleotides read TGCGCCAGCAGCCAAGGGAGCTACGAGCAGTACTTC.

V gene TRBV7-9 combines with J gene TRBJ1-1; D remains unclear. V lost 6 bases and J 7 bases, leaving 12 bases between the germline ends. CDR1 SEHNR and CDR2 FQNEAQ come from the germline V gene (reference sequence). This CDR3 has 12 amino acids. The CDR3 here is CASRSESFEAFF. CDR3 sequence (DNA): TGTGCCAGCAGATCGGAATCGTTTGAAGCTTTCTTT.

This chain uses TRBV4-1 with TRBJ2-1, with 7 bases identical to TRBD2. J lost 8 bases, V lost 1 base, and 8 bases had no gene match. Germline V gene data show CDR1 as MGHRA and CDR2 as YSYEKL. This CDR3 has 15 residues. The CDR3 is CASSQVGGSNDEQFF. The CDR3 coding sequence is TGCGCCAGCAGCCAAGTGGGCGGGAGTAACGATGAGCAGTTCTTC.

The rearrangement joins TRBV5-4 to TRBJ2-1; 7 bases fit TRBD2. From germline, CDR1 is SGHNT and CDR2 YYREEE (reference sequence). V shed 1 base, J shed 7 bases, and the junction held 8 bases outside the gene matches. The CDR3 contains 15 residues. CDR3 sequence: CASSLFAGDRNEQFF. The CDR3 nucleotides are TGTGCCAGCAGCTTGTTTGCGGGAGATCGAAATGAGCAGTTCTTC.

The chain recombines TRBV10-1 with TRBJ2-7; 8 bases align to TRBD2. Germline CDR1 WNHNN, CDR2 SYGVQD (reference sequence). This CDR3 is built from 14 residues. After removal of 5 bases from V and 5 bases from J, the junction contained 8 bases not matched to a gene. CDR3 DNA sequence: TGCGCCAGCAGTCAGCGGGGGCCTGATGACGAGCAGTACTTC. Protein: CASSQRGPDDEQYF.

This sequence joins TRBV4-1 and TRBJ1-5, with D hard to call. Germline V lookup: CDR1 MGHRA, CDR2 YSYEKL. This CDR3 comprises 22 residues. Between the trimmed V and J ends, which lost 2 bases and 0 bases, there was a span of 29 bases. In nucleotides, the CDR3 is TGCGCCAGCAGCCAAATTAGCGGACCCTTATACTTTCCCGATTATAGCAATCAGCCCCAGCATTTT. Protein product: CASSQISGPLYFPDYSNQPQHF.

The genes are TRBV4-1 and TRBJ2-1, with 9 bases aligning to TRBD1. Germline assignment: CDR1 MGHRA and CDR2 YSYEKL. The CDR3 runs to 18 residues. V shed 2 bases, J shed 10 bases, and the junction held 18 bases outside the gene matches. CDR3 DNA: TGCGCCAGCAGCCAACCCCACGGGTCCTCGGACAGGGGTTACGAGCAGTTCTTC. Translated: CASSQPHGSSDRGYEQFF.

The gene calls are TRBV11-2 and TRBJ2-5; D unresolved. V was trimmed by 0 bases and J by 5 bases, leaving 13 bases between them. CDR1 and CDR2 from the germline V gene are SGHAT and FQNNGV. The CDR3 totals 15 residues. The CDR3 here is CASSLEPRHPETQYF. CDR3 sequence (DNA): TGTGCCAGCAGCTTAGAGCCCAGACACCCGGAGACCCAGTACTTC.

This sequence joins TRBV6-1 and TRBJ1-1; D might be TRBD1 (5 bases). CDR3 length: 14 residues. CDR1 and CDR2 from the germline V gene are MNHNS and SASEGT. Trimming took 5 bases from V and 4 from J, leaving 14 bases between them. In nucleotides, the CDR3 is TGTGCCAGCAGTAGGGGCCAGGGAATCACTGAAGCTTTCTTT. Translation gives CASSRGQGITEAFF.

The chain couples TRBV7-9 to TRBJ2-7; TRBD2 agrees at 8 bases. CDR3 length equals 16 residues. The J segment lost 1 base and the V segment lost 6 bases, leaving 11 bases of the junction unmatched. The V gene's germline CDR1 is SEHNR and CDR2 FQNEAQ (reference sequence). CDR3 DNA: TGTGCCAGCAGTGCGCTCGCGGGGGGACTATCCTACGAGCAGTACTTC. This gives the protein CASSALAGGLSYEQYF.

The rearrangement uses TRBV5-6 and TRBJ2-7, with D uncertain. The length of the CDR3 is 13 residues. V was shortened by 0 bases and J by 6 bases, with 10 bases between the two germline ends. Germline CDR1 and CDR2: SGHDT and YYEEEE. Here the CDR3 reads CASSLEGLGEQYF. For the CDR3, the DNA is TGTGCCAGCAGCTTGGAAGGGCTCGGCGAGCAGTACTTC.

V usage is TRBV30 and J usage is TRBJ2-7; D is uncertain. With 7 bases removed from V and 2 bases from J, the gap between germline ends came to 12 bases. The length of the CDR3 is 12 residues. CDR1 is GTSNPN, CDR2 SVGIG, per germline (reference sequence). CDR3 sequence reads: CASLVQTYEQYF. In DNA, the CDR3 is TGTGCCTCTTTGGTACAAACCTACGAGCAGTACTTC.

This chain links TRBV9 with TRBJ2-5, with unresolved D. V was cut by 4 bases and J by 5 bases, with 12 bases left in between. Per germline, CDR1 SGDLS and CDR2 YYNGEE. The length of the CDR3 is 13 residues. CDR3 DNA: TGTGCCAGCAGCCCCGTAAGTACGGAGACCCAGTACTTC. Translation gives CASSPVSTETQYF.

The chain has TRBV15 and TRBJ1-1; D is ambiguous. The germline V and J ends were trimmed by 0 bases and 4 bases, with 12 bases remaining between them. Per the germline V gene, CDR1 is LNHNV and CDR2 is YYDKDF (reference sequence). This CDR3 spans 15 amino acids. The CDR3 region is CATSRDRGLSTEAFF. The CDR3 nucleotides are TGTGCCACCAGCAGAGACCGCGGTTTGAGCACTGAAGCTTTCTTT.

This chain joins TRBV11-2 and TRBJ2-7, with D unresolved. The CDR3 contains 14 residues. The V end was cut by 1 base, the J end by 0 bases, with 7 bases between. In germline, CDR1 is SGHAT, CDR2 FQNNGV. CDR3 amino acids: CASSLGYVSYEQYF. CDR3 DNA sequence: TGTGCCAGCAGCTTAGGTTACGTCTCCTACGAGCAGTACTTC.

The chain combines TRBV6-6 with TRBJ1-4, with D possibly being TRBD1 (6 bases). CDR3 length: 13 residues. Trimming pared 2 bases from V and 13 bases from J, leaving 14 bases between. Germline V CDR1 and CDR2: MNHNY, SVGAGI (reference sequence). The CDR3 region is CASSYGTSAGLFF. CDR3 nucleotide sequence: TGTGCCAGCAGTTACGGGACATCTGCAGGACTGTTTTTT.

This rearrangement joins TRBV7-8 to TRBJ2-7; perhaps D is TRBD1 or TRBD2 (5 bases each). V lost 1 base and J 2 bases, leaving 9 bases between the germline ends. In germline, CDR1 is SGHVS, CDR2 FQNEAQ. The CDR3 runs to 14 residues. This CDR3 is CASSLGLGAYEQYF. Written as DNA, the CDR3 is TGTGCCAGCAGCTTAGGGTTGGGGGCCTACGAGCAGTACTTC.

The rearrangement joins TRBV5-1 to TRBJ2-7; the match to TRBD2 covers 9 bases. CDR3 length: 14 residues. Per germline, CDR1 SGHRS and CDR2 YFSETQ. V gave up 6 bases and J gave up 5 bases; unmatched junction bases: 9. The CDR3 region has the DNA TGCGCCAGCACCGGGGGACTAGCCGCTGACGAGCAGTACTTC. This encodes CASTGGLAADEQYF. Full variable domain (remainder filled in from reference TRBV5-1 and TRBJ2-7): KAGVTQTPRYLIKTRGQQVTLSCSPISGHRSVSWYQQTPGQGLQFLFEYFSETQRNKGNFPGRFSGRQFSNSRSEMNVSTLELGDSALYLCASTGGLAADEQYFGPGTRLTVT.

J is TRBJ2-1 and V is TRBV6-5; 9 positions agree with TRBD1. This CDR3 has 16 amino acids. Looked up from germline, CDR1 is MNHEY and CDR2 is SVGAGI. Trimming cost V 4 bases and J 6 bases; bases outside gene matches: 10. The CDR3 bases are TGTGCCAGCAGTTTGAATACCGGGACAGGGATCAATGAGCAGTTCTTC. It translates to CASSLNTGTGINEQFF.

The CDR3 is CASSLASGGADTQYF. The CDR3 DNA follows: TGTGCCAGCAGCTTAGCGAGCGGGGGGGCAGATACGCAGTATTTT. V usage is TRBV7-8 and J usage is TRBJ2-3; TRBD2 matches at 10 bases. In germline, CDR1 is SGHVS, CDR2 FQNEAQ. After removal of 0 bases from V and 4 bases from J, the junction contained 1 base not matched to a gene. This CDR3 is built from 15 residues.

The rearrangement joins TRBV6-1 to TRBJ1-4; D not resolved. The CDR3 runs to 15 residues. Trimming left V 3 bases short and J 0 bases short, with 8 bases between. The V gene's germline CDR1 is MNHNS and CDR2 SASEGT. CDR3 coding DNA: TGTGCCAGCAGTGATCGCCTCACAACTAATGAAAAACTGTTTTTT. It codes for CASSDRLTTNEKLFF.

The gene calls are TRBV7-3 and TRBJ2-5; D might be TRBD1 (7 bases). V was cut by 2 bases and J by 5 bases, with 18 bases left in between. Germline CDR1 and CDR2: SGHTA and FQGTGA. This CDR3 is built from 16 residues. The CDR3 DNA reads as TGTGCCAGCAGCTTAGGGGGCCGGAGGGGGCACGAGACCCAGTACTTC. Translating gives CASSLGGRRGHETQYF.

The J gene is TRBJ1-1, the V gene TRBV5-6; D is unresolved. V was pared by 5 bases and J by 0 bases, with 5 bases between. This CDR3 comprises 12 residues. The germline CDR1 and CDR2 sequences are SGHDT and YYEEEE. For the CDR3, the DNA is TGTGCCAGCAGGCAGCTGAACACTGAAGCTTTCTTT. Its protein product is CASRQLNTEAFF. The complete variable domain, with remaining parts taken from reference TRBV5-6 and TRBJ1-1, reads DAGVTQSPTHLIKTRGQQVTLRCSPKSGHDTVSWYQQALGQGPQFIFQYYEEEERQRGNFPDRFSGHQFPNYSSELNVNALLLGDSALYLCASRQLNTEAFFGQGTRLTVV.

This clone was counted between two and nine times. The rearrangement joins TRBV30 to TRBJ2-1; D may match TRBD1 or TRBD2 (5 bases each). V was cut by 8 bases and J by 8 bases, with 16 bases left in between. The CDR3 consists of 12 residues. Germline assignment: CDR1 GTSNPN and CDR2 SVGIG (reference sequence). CDR3 DNA: TGTGCCACTACCAGGGTGGAGGATGAGCAGTTCTTC. Its translation is CATTRVEDEQFF.

This chain joins TRBV6-4 and TRBJ2-1; D is unclear. Between the trimmed V and J ends, which lost 2 bases and 3 bases, there was a span of 14 bases. In germline, CDR1 is MRHNA, CDR2 SNTAGT. CDR3 length equals 16 residues. The CDR3 sequence: CASSDDGTLDYNEQFF. The CDR3 DNA reads TGTGCCAGCAGTGACGACGGCACCCTAGACTACAATGAGCAGTTCTTC.

This chain uses TRBV11-2 with TRBJ1-2; weak D call: TRBD1 (5 bases). The CDR3 extends over 14 amino acids. Per germline, CDR1 SGHAT and CDR2 FQNNGV. V lost 5 bases, J lost 3 bases, and 13 bases lay in between. DNA for the CDR3: TGTGCCAGCAGCCGTACAGGTGGGGACTATGGCTACACCTTC. Translating it yields CASSRTGGDYGYTF. Variable domain in full (rest from reference TRBV11-2 and TRBJ1-2): EAGVAQSPRYKIIEKRQSVAFWCNPISGHATLYWYQQILGQGPKLLIQFQNNGVVDDSQLPKDRFSAERLKGVDSTLKIQPAKLEDSAVYLCASSRTGGDYGYTFGSGTRLTVV.